The entry that follows covers one T cell receptor beta chain sequence. Its antigen is currently unknown. This sample is part of a study of chemoradiotherapy in HPV16-positive cancers. Points from the study as a whole: Functional assays defining HPV-specific T cells used only a couple of HPV16-positive patients.

The repertoire was sequenced with immunoSEQ multiplex PCR; TCRdb's copy has only in-frame clones and lacks some. The sample lists around 62,000 clones, roughly 90% occurring once. The CDR3 has 14 amino acids. Losses at the gene ends were 4 bases for V and 1 base for J; bases not matched to a gene: 2. The germline CDR1 and CDR2 sequences are SGHTA and FQGNSA. Over chemoradiotherapy, repertoires were sampled more than once. This sample comprised blood, obtained from a patient who underwent chemoradiotherapy. The sequence was collected from a human donor with HPV-associated anogenital cancer. V and J are TRBV7-2 and TRBJ1-1, with 8 bases fitting TRBD1. Here the CDR3 reads CASSSGQANTEAFF. CDR3 bases: TGTGCCAGCAGCTCGGGACAGGCGAACACTGAAGCTTTCTTT. Supplemented by reference TRBV7-2 and TRBJ1-1, the full variable domain reads GAGVSQSPSNKVTEKGKDVELRCDPISGHTALYWYRQSLGQGLEFLIYFQGNSAPDKSGLPSDRFSAERTGGSVSTLTIQRTQQEDSAVYLCASSSGQANTEAFFGQGTRLTVV.